This entry is about one T cell receptor (beta chain). Its antigen remains unidentified. The CDR3 runs 14 residues. Deletions cut 7 bases from V and 0 bases from J, with 9 bases between. Germline CDR1 and CDR2: MNHEY and SVGAGI. This entry is derived from a study of T cell responses to AZD1222 COVID-19 vaccine. Findings and caveats of the study: Scientists sampled the repertoires only once the peak T cell response had passed. Vaccination with two AZD1222 doses was followed by a rise in Spike-specific TCR breadth and depth. Nearly half of spike-specific TCRs reportedly go after variant regions that carry no mutations. The donor group comprised mostly white British people and more females; the analysis possibly underestimated clonal diversity.

Generated by immunoSEQ multiplex PCR, the TCRdb table keeps only in-frame clones and is missing some. The table lists some 150,000 clones, 85% to 95% of them singletons. This rearrangement joins TRBV6-5 to TRBJ1-4; D may be TRBD1 (5 bases). The source was peripheral blood, collected 28 days after the second AZD1222 dose. This TCR came from an adult who received the AZD1222 COVID-19 vaccine. CDR3 nucleotides: TGTGCCAGCACCCCGGGGCCAACTAATGAAAAACTGTTTTTT. Protein: CASTPGPTNEKLFF.